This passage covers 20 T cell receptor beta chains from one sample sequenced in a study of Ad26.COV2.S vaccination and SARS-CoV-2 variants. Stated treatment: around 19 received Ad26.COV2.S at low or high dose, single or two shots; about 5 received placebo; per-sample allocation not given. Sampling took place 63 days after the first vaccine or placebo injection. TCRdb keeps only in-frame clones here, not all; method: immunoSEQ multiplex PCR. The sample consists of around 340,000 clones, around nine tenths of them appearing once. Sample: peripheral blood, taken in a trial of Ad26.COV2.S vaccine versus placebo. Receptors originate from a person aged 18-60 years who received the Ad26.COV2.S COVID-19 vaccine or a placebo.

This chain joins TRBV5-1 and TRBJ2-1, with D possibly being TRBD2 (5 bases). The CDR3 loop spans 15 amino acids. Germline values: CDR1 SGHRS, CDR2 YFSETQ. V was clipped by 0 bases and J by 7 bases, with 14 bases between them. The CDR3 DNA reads TGCGCCAGCAGCTTGGGCTTGCGGGCGGCAAATGAGCAGTTCTTC. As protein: CASSLGLRAANEQFF.

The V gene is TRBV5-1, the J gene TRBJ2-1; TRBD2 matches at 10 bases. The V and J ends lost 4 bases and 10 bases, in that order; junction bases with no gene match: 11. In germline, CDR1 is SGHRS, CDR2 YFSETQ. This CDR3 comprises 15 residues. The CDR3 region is CASSMSSGGLEEQFF. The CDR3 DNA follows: TGCGCCAGCAGCATGTCTAGCGGGGGACTGGAAGAGCAGTTCTTC.

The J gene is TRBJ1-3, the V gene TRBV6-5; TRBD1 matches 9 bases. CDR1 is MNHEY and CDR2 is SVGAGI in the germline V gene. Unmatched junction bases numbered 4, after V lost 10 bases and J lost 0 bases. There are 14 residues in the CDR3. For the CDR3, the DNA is TGTGCCACCTGGACAGGGGACTCTGGAAACACCATATATTTT. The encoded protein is CATWTGDSGNTIYF.

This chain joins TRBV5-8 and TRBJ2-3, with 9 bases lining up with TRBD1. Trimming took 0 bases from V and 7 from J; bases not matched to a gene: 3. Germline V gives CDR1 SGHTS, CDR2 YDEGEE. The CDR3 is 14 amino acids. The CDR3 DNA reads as TGTGCCAGCAGCTTGGGGGACAGGGCGAATACGCAGTATTTT. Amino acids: CASSLGDRANTQYF.

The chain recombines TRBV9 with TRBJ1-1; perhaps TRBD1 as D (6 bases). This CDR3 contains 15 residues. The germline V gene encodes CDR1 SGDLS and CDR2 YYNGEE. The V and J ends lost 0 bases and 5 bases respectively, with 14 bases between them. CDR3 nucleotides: TGTGCCAGCAGCGTAGCTACAACAGGGCGGACTGAAGCTTTCTTT. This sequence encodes CASSVATTGRTEAFF.

The CDR3 loop is CASSQPGPPPYEQYF. In DNA form, the CDR3 reads TGCGCCAGCAGCCAGCCGGGACCTCCTCCCTACGAGCAGTACTTC. V usage is TRBV4-1 and J usage is TRBJ2-7; D possibly matches TRBD1 or TRBD2 (5 bases each). Germline V CDR1 and CDR2: MGHRA, YSYEKL. V lost 3 bases and J lost 2, with 14 bases in between. CDR3 length equals 15 residues.

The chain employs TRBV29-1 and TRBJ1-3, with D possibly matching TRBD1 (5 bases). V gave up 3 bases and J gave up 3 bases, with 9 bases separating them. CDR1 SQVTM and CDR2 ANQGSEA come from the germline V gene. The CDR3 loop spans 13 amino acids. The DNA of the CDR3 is TGCAGCGTTGATCAGGGCGTTGGAAACACCATATATTTT. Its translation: CSVDQGVGNTIYF.

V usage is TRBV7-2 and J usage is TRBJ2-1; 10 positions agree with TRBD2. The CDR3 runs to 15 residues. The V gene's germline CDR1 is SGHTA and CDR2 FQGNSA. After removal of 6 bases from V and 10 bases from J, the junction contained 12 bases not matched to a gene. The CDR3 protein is CASRPGTSVIREQFF. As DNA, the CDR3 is TGTGCCAGCAGGCCCGGGACTAGCGTGATTCGGGAGCAGTTCTTC.

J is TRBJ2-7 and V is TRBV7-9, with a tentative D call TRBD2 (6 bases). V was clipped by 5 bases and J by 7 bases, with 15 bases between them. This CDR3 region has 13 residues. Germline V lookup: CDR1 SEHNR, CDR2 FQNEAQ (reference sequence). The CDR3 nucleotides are TGTGCCAGCAGCCTGGGCGGAGGGGTAGAGCAGTACTTC. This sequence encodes CASSLGGGVEQYF.

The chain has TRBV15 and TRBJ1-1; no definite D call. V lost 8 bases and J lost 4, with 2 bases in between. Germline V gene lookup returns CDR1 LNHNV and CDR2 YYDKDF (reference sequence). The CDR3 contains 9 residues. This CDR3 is CATVTEAFF. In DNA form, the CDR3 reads TGTGCCACCGTCACTGAAGCTTTCTTT.

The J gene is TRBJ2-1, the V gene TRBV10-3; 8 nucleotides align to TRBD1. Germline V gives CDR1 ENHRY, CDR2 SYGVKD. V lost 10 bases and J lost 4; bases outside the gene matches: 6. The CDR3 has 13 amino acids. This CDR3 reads CATTGQVYNEQFF. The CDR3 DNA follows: TGTGCCACCACGGGACAGGTTTACAATGAGCAGTTCTTC.

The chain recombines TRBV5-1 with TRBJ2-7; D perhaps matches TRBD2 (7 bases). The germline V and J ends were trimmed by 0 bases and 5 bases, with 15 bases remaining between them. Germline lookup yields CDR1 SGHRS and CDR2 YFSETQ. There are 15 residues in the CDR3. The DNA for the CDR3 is TGCGCCAGCAGCTTGGTACAGGGAGGGTATGACGAGCAGTACTTC. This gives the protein CASSLVQGGYDEQYF.

Here the CDR3 reads CASSLPGLAGENGQETQYF. In DNA form, the CDR3 reads TGTGCCAGCAGCTTACCGGGACTAGCGGGAGAAAACGGCCAAGAGACCCAGTACTTC. V and J are TRBV7-2 and TRBJ2-5, with 14 bases aligning to TRBD2. This CDR3 comprises 19 residues. In germline, CDR1 is SGHTA, CDR2 FQGNSA. The V segment lost 2 bases and the J segment 1 base; nucleotides outside the gene matches: 9.

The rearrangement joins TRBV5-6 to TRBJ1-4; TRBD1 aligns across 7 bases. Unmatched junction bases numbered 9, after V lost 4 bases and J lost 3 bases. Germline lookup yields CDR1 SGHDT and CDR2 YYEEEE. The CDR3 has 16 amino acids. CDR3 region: CASSHGQVTSNEKLFF. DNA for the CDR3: TGTGCCAGCAGCCACGGACAGGTGACATCTAATGAAAAACTGTTTTTT.

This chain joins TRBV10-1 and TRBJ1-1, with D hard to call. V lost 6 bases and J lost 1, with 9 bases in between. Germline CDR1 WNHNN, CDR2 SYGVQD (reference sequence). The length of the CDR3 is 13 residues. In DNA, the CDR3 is TGCGCCAGCAGCGCCGCCTCGAACACTGAAGCTTTCTTT. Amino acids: CASSAASNTEAFF.

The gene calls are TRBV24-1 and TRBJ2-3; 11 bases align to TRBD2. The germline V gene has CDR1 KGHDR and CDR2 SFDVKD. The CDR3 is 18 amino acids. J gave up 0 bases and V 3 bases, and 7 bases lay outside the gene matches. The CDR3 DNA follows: TGTGCCACCAGTGATAGGTTAGCGGGAGGGCCGAGCACAGATACGCAGTATTTT. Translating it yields CATSDRLAGGPSTDTQYF.

As DNA, the CDR3 is TGTGCCGGGGAAGGAGTACAGGGTAGGGAGACCCAGTACTTC. Encoded protein: CAGEGVQGRETQYF. The V call is TRBV21-1, the J call TRBJ2-5; TRBD1, the table's D call, was not compared with the DNA. TRBV21-1 is shown as a pseudogene. The CDR3 spans 14 residues.

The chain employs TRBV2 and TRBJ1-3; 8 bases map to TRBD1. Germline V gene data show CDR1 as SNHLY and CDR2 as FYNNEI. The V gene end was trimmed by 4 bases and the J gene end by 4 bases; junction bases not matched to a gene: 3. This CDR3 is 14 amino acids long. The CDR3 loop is CASSATGGGNTIYF. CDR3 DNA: TGTGCCAGCAGTGCCACAGGGGGAGGAAACACCATATATTTT.

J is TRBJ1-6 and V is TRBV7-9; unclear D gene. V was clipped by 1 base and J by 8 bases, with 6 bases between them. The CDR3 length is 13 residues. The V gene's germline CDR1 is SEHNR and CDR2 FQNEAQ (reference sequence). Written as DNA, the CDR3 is TGTGCCAGCAGCTTAGGCGGGGATTCACCCCTCCACTTT. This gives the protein CASSLGGDSPLHF.

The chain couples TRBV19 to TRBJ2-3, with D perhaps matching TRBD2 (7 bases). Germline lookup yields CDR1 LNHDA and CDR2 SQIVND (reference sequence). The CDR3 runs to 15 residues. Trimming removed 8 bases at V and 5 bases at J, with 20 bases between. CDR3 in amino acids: CASSEGGARGDTQYF. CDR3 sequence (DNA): TGTGCCAGTTCTGAGGGGGGGGCCCGTGGAGATACGCAGTATTTT.